The TCR beta chain under discussion was sequenced for a study of OX40 agonist ivuxolimab in advanced cancers. Study observations and caveats: Average numbers of expanded clones were greater in CD8+ T cells than in CD4+.

In this sample, this clone turned up once. Its antigen remains unidentified. Clones were sequenced by immunoSEQ multiplex PCR, and TCRdb holds only the in-frame ones, with some missing. The sample yields 99,000 or so clones, about 92% seen once. This TCR was recovered from an adult with an advanced solid tumor such as melanoma, head and neck, liver or kidney cancer. The material sequenced was CD4+ or CD8+ T cells sorted from blood, taken in a trial of the OX40 agonist ivuxolimab.

The CDR3 DNA is TGTGCCAGCAGCGCGCAGGGGGCCTATCAGCCCCAGCATTTT. Amino acid sequence: CASSAQGAYQPQHF. The V gene is TRBV9, the J gene TRBJ1-5; 8 positions agree with TRBD1. Unmatched junction bases numbered 4, after V lost 3 bases and J lost 5 bases. Germline CDR1 reads SGDLS; CDR2 reads YYNGEE. The CDR3 has 14 residues.